The 21 T cell receptor beta chains presented below share a single source sample, sequenced in a study of control samples from healthy donors and cancer patients. The assay was immunoSEQ multiplex PCR, and TCRdb's table has in-frame clones only and misses some. The sample yields approximately 87,000 clones, about 86% seen once. Sequencing input: blood. The source of these receptors is a woman between 45 and 60 years old in good health.

V and J are TRBV7-8 and TRBJ2-7; perhaps D is TRBD1 or TRBD2 (6 bases each). Germline V CDR1 and CDR2: SGHVS, FQNEAQ. The CDR3 extends over 15 amino acids. V dropped 5 bases and J dropped 0 bases, with 14 bases sitting between them. CDR3 in DNA: TGTGCCAGCAGCCCCGCGGGACACAACTCCTACGAGCAGTACTTC. This encodes CASSPAGHNSYEQYF.

The chain joins TRBV9 to TRBJ1-1; D unclear. In germline, CDR1 is SGDLS, CDR2 YYNGEE. Trimming shortened V by 1 base and J by 1 base, and 5 bases separated the two germline ends. The CDR3 loop spans 13 amino acids. The CDR3 protein is CASSVLGNTEAFF. CDR3 DNA sequence: TGTGCCAGCAGCGTACTTGGGAACACTGAAGCTTTCTTT.

The V gene is TRBV11-3, the J gene TRBJ1-2, with 10 bases identical to TRBD1. The length of the CDR3 is 15 residues. The germline V gene has CDR1 SGHNT and CDR2 YENEEA. Unmatched junction bases numbered 4, after V lost 4 bases and J lost 2 bases. The CDR3 loop reads CASSSQTGGNYGYTF. Here the CDR3 DNA reads TGTGCCAGCAGCTCTCAGACAGGGGGCAACTATGGCTACACCTTC.

The chain uses TRBV6-5 and TRBJ2-7; either TRBD1 or TRBD2 may supply D (5 bases each). Germline V gives CDR1 MNHEY, CDR2 SVGAGI. V was clipped by 2 bases and J by 11 bases, with 13 bases between them. The CDR3 is made up of 12 amino acids. The CDR3 DNA is TGTGCCAGCAGTTACGGGGCCGGGAAAAAGTACTTC. It is translated as CASSYGAGKKYF.

This clone was seen only once. V is TRBV5-4 and J is TRBJ2-6; D possibly corresponds to TRBD2 (5 bases). Trimming stripped 4 bases from V and 2 bases from J, with 7 bases between. CDR3 size: 14 residues. The germline V gene has CDR1 SGHNT and CDR2 YYREEE (reference sequence). In DNA form, the CDR3 reads TGTGCCAGCAGCGAGGAGGCTGGGGCCAACGTCCTGACTTTC. Its translation is CASSEEAGANVLTF.

This clone was recorded a few times. The chain is built from TRBV7-2 and TRBJ2-7, with TRBD2 matching over 8 bases. V shed 2 bases and J 3 bases; nucleotides not matched to a gene: 6. This CDR3 is 15 amino acids long. From germline, CDR1 is SGHTA and CDR2 FQGNSA. Written as DNA, the CDR3 is TGTGCCAGCAGCTTAACGGGACTAGGAAGCTACGAGCAGTACTTC. Residues: CASSLTGLGSYEQYF.

This clone is classed as large. The chain uses TRBV6-4 and TRBJ2-3, with 10 bases that match TRBD1. Germline CDR1 and CDR2: MRHNA and SNTAGT. This CDR3 has 15 residues. V gave up 0 bases and J gave up 6 bases; unmatched junction bases: 3. CDR3 DNA sequence: TGTGCCAGCAGTGACTCGACAGGGGGCGCGGATACGCAGTATTTT. Translating it yields CASSDSTGGADTQYF.

The rearrangement links TRBV2 to TRBJ2-7; 7 bases are shared with TRBD1. Germline V CDR1 and CDR2: SNHLY, FYNNEI. The J segment lost 2 bases and the V segment lost 6 bases, leaving 7 bases of the junction unmatched. This CDR3 is 14 amino acids long. The CDR3 bases are TGTGCCAGCAGGAGTCGACAGGGAACCTACGAGCAGTACTTC. Protein: CASRSRQGTYEQYF. Full variable domain (missing parts from reference TRBV2 and TRBJ2-7): EPEVTQTPSHQVTQMGQEVILRCVPISNHLYFYWYRQILGQKVEFLVSFYNNEISEKSEIFDDQFSVERPDGSNFTLKIRSTKLEDSAMYFCASRSRQGTYEQYFGPGTRLTVT.

This chain connects TRBV5-1 to TRBJ2-1, with D perhaps matching TRBD1 (6 bases). Germline CDR1 is SGHRS and CDR2 is YFSETQ. There are 14 residues in the CDR3. V was trimmed by 3 bases and J by 7 bases, leaving 14 bases between them. The CDR3 DNA follows: TGCGCCAGCAGCTGGCAGGACAGTTTGAATGAGCAGTTCTTC. Translating it yields CASSWQDSLNEQFF.

The gene calls are TRBV5-1 and TRBJ1-6, with a possible D match to TRBD1 (6 bases). V lost 0 bases, J lost 10 bases, and 14 bases lay in between. The CDR3 totals 15 residues. Germline CDR1 SGHRS, CDR2 YFSETQ. CDR3 in amino acids: CASSLVGGDNSPLHF. CDR3 bases: TGCGCCAGCAGCTTGGTGGGTGGGGACAACTCACCCCTCCACTTT.

This rearrangement joins TRBV7-9 to TRBJ2-1; 10 bases agree with TRBD2. This CDR3 comprises 15 residues. The germline gives CDR1 SEHNR, CDR2 FQNEAQ (reference sequence). J was trimmed by 2 bases and V by 4 bases; bases with no gene match: 2. In DNA form, the CDR3 reads TGTGCCAGCAGCTATCTAGCGGGGGCCTACAATGAGCAGTTCTTC. Translated: CASSYLAGAYNEQFF.

The rearrangement joins TRBV15 to TRBJ2-2; TRBD1 might be the D (5 bases). Germline V gene lookup returns CDR1 LNHNV and CDR2 YYDKDF (reference sequence). The CDR3 consists of 15 residues. V lost 4 bases, J lost 2 bases, and 11 bases lay in between. CDR3 bases: TGTGCCACCAGCACCGACAGTTTAAACACCGGGGAGCTGTTTTTT. Translated: CATSTDSLNTGELFF.

The chain combines TRBV6-6 with TRBJ2-7, with D hard to call. The CDR3 is made up of 13 amino acids. Germline-derived CDR1 and CDR2 are MNHNY and SVGAGI (reference sequence). Trimming stripped 0 bases from V and 3 bases from J, with 6 bases between. CDR3 loop: CASSYSAGYEQYF. CDR3 nucleotides: TGTGCCAGCAGTTACTCCGCAGGCTACGAGCAGTACTTC.

The rearrangement links TRBV7-9 to TRBJ1-1; possibly TRBD1 for D (5 bases). Germline V gene data show CDR1 as SEHNR and CDR2 as FQNEAQ (reference sequence). Trimming removed 5 bases at V and 3 bases at J, with 16 bases between. The CDR3 spans 15 residues. Written as DNA, the CDR3 is TGTGCCAGCAGCCTTACCGGACATATGGACACTGAAGCTTTCTTT. Its translation: CASSLTGHMDTEAFF. Variable domain in full (rest from reference TRBV7-9 and TRBJ1-1): DTGVSQNPRHKITKRGQNVTFRCDPISEHNRLYWYRQTLGQGPEFLTYFQNEAQLEKSRLLSDRFSAERPKGSFSTLEIQRTEQGDSAMYLCASSLTGHMDTEAFFGQGTRLTVV.

CDR3 bases: TGCGCCAGCAGCCAAGATCGGGGAGGGGGCGTCCATACGCAGTATTTT. It is translated as CASSQDRGGGVHTQYF. The J gene is TRBJ2-3, the V gene TRBV4-3; the D gene could be TRBD1 or TRBD2 (7 bases each). CDR1 is LGHNA and CDR2 is YSLEER in the germline V gene. V lost 0 bases to trimming and J lost 7 bases, with 17 bases between them. The CDR3 is made up of 16 amino acids.

This chain joins TRBV6-5 and TRBJ1-3; no clear D. CDR1 is MNHEY, CDR2 SVGAGI, per germline. This CDR3 contains 13 residues. V shed 3 bases and J shed 0 bases, with 3 bases lying between them. The CDR3 coding sequence is TGTGCCAGCAGTTATGGCTCTGGAAACACCATATATTTT. Its protein product is CASSYGSGNTIYF.

This clone came up once. The CDR3 nucleotides read TGTGCCAGTAGTGCACAGGGTGATTCTGGAAACACCATATATTTT. Protein: CASSAQGDSGNTIYF. The rearrangement joins TRBV19 to TRBJ1-3; D may be TRBD1 (6 bases). The V end was cut by 5 bases, the J end by 1 base, with 12 bases between. CDR3 length equals 15 residues. Germline lookup yields CDR1 LNHDA and CDR2 SQIVND (reference sequence).

This sequence joins TRBV18 and TRBJ1-4, with D maybe TRBD1 (5 bases). V was clipped by 5 bases and J by 1 base, with 5 bases between them. Germline CDR1 is KGHSH and CDR2 is LQKENI. The CDR3 spans 13 residues. CDR3 sequence reads: CASSGGTNEKLFF. The CDR3 DNA is TGTGCCAGCTCAGGGGGAACTAATGAAAAACTGTTTTTT.

This sequence joins TRBV4-1 and TRBJ2-7; 13 bases align to TRBD2. CDR3 length: 16 amino acids. The germline V gene encodes CDR1 MGHRA and CDR2 YSYEKL. J lost 7 bases, V lost 1 base, and 7 bases had no gene match. CDR3 sequence (DNA): TGCGCCAGCAGCCAAGCAGGACTAGCGGGAGAGTCAGAGCAGTACTTC. This sequence encodes CASSQAGLAGESEQYF.

The CDR3 DNA reads TGCAGCGTTGCCGGCCACAATCAGCCCCAGCATTTT. Its translation: CSVAGHNQPQHF. V usage is TRBV29-1 and J usage is TRBJ1-5; D remains ambiguous. Germline V gives CDR1 SQVTM, CDR2 ANQGSEA. Trimming took off 4 bases at V and 3 bases at J, with 7 bases between the two ends. This CDR3 spans 12 amino acids.

This chain links TRBV7-3 with TRBJ2-3, with D unclear. The CDR3 is made up of 14 amino acids. Germline V gene data show CDR1 as SGHTA and CDR2 as FQGTGA. Trimming removed 5 bases at V and 5 bases at J, with 14 bases between. CDR3 sequence: CASSPTAFGDTQYF. The DNA of the CDR3 is TGTGCCAGCAGCCCGACGGCCTTTGGAGATACGCAGTATTTT.